The rows below give T cell receptor beta chains drawn from one sample of a study of identifying expanded T cells in peripheral blood. TCRdb keeps only in-frame clones here, not all; method: immunoSEQ multiplex PCR. In the table there are approximately 94,000 clones, approximately 89% of which are singletons. The sequencing sample was made of blood. These TCRs come from a person between 18 and 69 years old in good health. CDR3s include the opening cysteine and the closing phenylalanine or tryptophan. A D gene is named only where the DNA matches it firmly. Rows may omit the clone size; those that give it use once, few, many or a size class.

abundance: NA
v_gene: TRBV5-6
j_gene: TRBJ1-5
d_gene: NA
CDR3aa: CASSLAGRGQPQHF
CDR3nt: TGTGCCAGCAGCTTGGCCGGAAGGGGCCAGCCCCAGCATTTT

abundance: NA
v_gene: TRBV7-9
j_gene: TRBJ1-1
d_gene: NA
CDR3aa: CASSPIFTLNTEAFF
CDR3nt: TGTGCCAGCAGCCCAATATTCACACTGAACACTGAAGCTTTCTTT

abundance: once
v_gene: TRBV15
j_gene: TRBJ1-4
d_gene: NA
CDR3aa: CATSNLGKGNEKLFF
CDR3nt: TGTGCCACCAGCAATCTAGGGAAGGGTAATGAAAAACTGTTTTTT

abundance: NA
v_gene: TRBV30
j_gene: TRBJ1-1
d_gene: NA
CDR3aa: CAWSRDKNTEAFF
CDR3nt: TGTGCCTGGAGCCGGGACAAAAACACTGAAGCTTTCTTT

abundance: NA
v_gene: TRBV7-6
j_gene: TRBJ1-1
d_gene: NA
CDR3aa: CASSRDPMGTEAFF
CDR3nt: TGTGCCAGCAGCCGAGATCCGATGGGGACTGAAGCTTTCTTT

abundance: NA
v_gene: TRBV14
j_gene: TRBJ2-2
d_gene: NA
CDR3aa: CASSRGLGGNTGELFF
CDR3nt: TGTGCCAGCAGTCGCGGACTTGGGGGAAACACCGGGGAGCTGTTTTTT

abundance: once
v_gene: TRBV29-1
j_gene: TRBJ1-2
d_gene: TRBD1
CDR3aa: CSVSGQGWGYTF
CDR3nt: TGCAGCGTAAGTGGACAGGGATGGGGCTACACCTTC

abundance: NA
v_gene: TRBV19
j_gene: TRBJ1-4
d_gene: NA
CDR3aa: CASSIEARGIGSTNEKLFF
CDR3nt: TGTGCCAGTAGTATAGAGGCCAGGGGAATTGGTTCAACTAATGAAAAACTGTTTTTT

abundance: NA
v_gene: TRBV6-4
j_gene: TRBJ1-5
d_gene: TRBD1
CDR3aa: CASKTQGAYNQPQHF
CDR3nt: TGTGCCAGCAAGACCCAGGGGGCTTATAATCAGCCCCAGCATTTT

abundance: NA
v_gene: TRBV7-3
j_gene: TRBJ2-3
d_gene: TRBD2
CDR3aa: CASSFRGRATDTQYF
CDR3nt: TGTGCCAGCAGCTTCCGCGGGAGGGCCACAGATACGCAGTATTTT

abundance: few
v_gene: TRBV7-8
j_gene: TRBJ1-5
d_gene: NA
CDR3aa: CASSLYQPQHF
CDR3nt: TGTGCCAGCAGCTTATATCAGCCCCAGCATTTT

abundance: once
v_gene: TRBV11-2
j_gene: TRBJ1-3
d_gene: NA
CDR3aa: CASSPNLGSDSGNTIYF
CDR3nt: TGTGCCAGCAGCCCCAATTTAGGGAGTGACTCTGGAAACACCATATATTTT

abundance: NA
v_gene: TRBV11-2
j_gene: TRBJ2-7
d_gene: TRBD1
CDR3aa: CASSTLVTGKSKLGYEQYF
CDR3nt: TGTGCCAGCAGCACCCTAGTGACAGGGAAATCCAAATTAGGCTACGAGCAGTACTTC

abundance: NA
v_gene: TRBV11-3
j_gene: TRBJ2-2
d_gene: NA
CDR3aa: CASSPGLSDTGELFF
CDR3nt: TGTGCCAGCAGCCCGGGGTTGAGTGACACCGGGGAGCTGTTTTTT

abundance: NA
v_gene: TRBV6-5
j_gene: TRBJ1-2
d_gene: NA
CDR3aa: CASSYTGPYGYTF
CDR3nt: TGTGCCAGCAGTTACACGGGTCCCTATGGCTACACCTTC

abundance: NA
v_gene: TRBV14
j_gene: TRBJ2-1
d_gene: NA
CDR3aa: CASSQERELAEYHNEQFF
CDR3nt: TGTGCCAGCAGCCAAGAACGAGAACTAGCAGAATACCACAATGAGCAGTTCTTC